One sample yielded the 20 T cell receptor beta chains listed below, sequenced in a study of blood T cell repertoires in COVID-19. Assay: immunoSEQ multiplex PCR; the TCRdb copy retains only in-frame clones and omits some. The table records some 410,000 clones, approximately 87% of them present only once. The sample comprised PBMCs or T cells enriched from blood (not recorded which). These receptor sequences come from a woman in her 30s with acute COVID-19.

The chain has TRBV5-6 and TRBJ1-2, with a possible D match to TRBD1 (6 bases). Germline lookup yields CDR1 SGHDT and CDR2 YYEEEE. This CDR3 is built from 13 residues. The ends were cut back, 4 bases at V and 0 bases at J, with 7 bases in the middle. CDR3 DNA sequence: TGTGCCAGCAGCCCAGGGGCTAACTATGGCTACACCTTC. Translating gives CASSPGANYGYTF. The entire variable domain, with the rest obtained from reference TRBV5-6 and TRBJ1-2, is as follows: DAGVTQSPTHLIKTRGQQVTLRCSPKSGHDTVSWYQQALGQGPQFIFQYYEEEERQRGNFPDRFSGHQFPNYSSELNVNALLLGDSALYLCASSPGANYGYTFGSGTRLTVV.

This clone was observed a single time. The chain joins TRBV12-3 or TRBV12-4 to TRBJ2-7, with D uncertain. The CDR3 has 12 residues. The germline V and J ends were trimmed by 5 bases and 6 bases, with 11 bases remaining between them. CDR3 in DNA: TGTGCCAGCAGTGTTGGAGTCGGCGAGCAGTACTTC. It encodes CASSVGVGEQYF.

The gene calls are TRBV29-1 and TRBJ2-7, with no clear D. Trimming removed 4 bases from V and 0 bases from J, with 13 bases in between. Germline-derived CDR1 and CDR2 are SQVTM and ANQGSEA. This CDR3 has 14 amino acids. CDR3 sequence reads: CSVGRLYPSYEQYF. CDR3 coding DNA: TGCAGCGTTGGGAGATTATATCCCTCCTACGAGCAGTACTTC.

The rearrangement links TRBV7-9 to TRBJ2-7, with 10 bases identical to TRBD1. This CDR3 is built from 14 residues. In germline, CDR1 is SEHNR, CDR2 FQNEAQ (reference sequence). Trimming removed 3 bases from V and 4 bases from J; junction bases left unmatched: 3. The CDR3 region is CASSFDRGPYEQYF. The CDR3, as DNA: TGTGCCAGCAGCTTCGACAGGGGGCCTTACGAGCAGTACTTC. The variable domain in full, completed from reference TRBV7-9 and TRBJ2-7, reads DTGVSQNPRHKITKRGQNVTFRCDPISEHNRLYWYRQTLGQGPEFLTYFQNEAQLEKSRLLSDRFSAERPKGSFSTLEIQRTEQGDSAMYLCASSFDRGPYEQYFGPGTRLTVT.

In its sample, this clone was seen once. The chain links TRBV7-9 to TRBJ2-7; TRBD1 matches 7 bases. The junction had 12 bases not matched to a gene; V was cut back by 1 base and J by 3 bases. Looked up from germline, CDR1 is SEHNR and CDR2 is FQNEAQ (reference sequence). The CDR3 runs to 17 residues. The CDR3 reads CASSLVWTGRGIYEQYF. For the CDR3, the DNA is TGTGCCAGCAGCTTAGTTTGGACAGGAAGGGGAATCTACGAGCAGTACTTC. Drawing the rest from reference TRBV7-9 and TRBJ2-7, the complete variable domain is DTGVSQNPRHKITKRGQNVTFRCDPISEHNRLYWYRQTLGQGPEFLTYFQNEAQLEKSRLLSDRFSAERPKGSFSTLEIQRTEQGDSAMYLCASSLVWTGRGIYEQYFGPGTRLTVT.

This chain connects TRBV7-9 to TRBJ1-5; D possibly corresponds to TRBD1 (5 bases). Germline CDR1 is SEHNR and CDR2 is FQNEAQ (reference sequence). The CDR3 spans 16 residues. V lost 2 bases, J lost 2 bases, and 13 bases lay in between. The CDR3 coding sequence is TGTGCCAGCAGCTTAAAGGGGCCAACACGCAATCAGCCCCAGCATTTT. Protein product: CASSLKGPTRNQPQHF.

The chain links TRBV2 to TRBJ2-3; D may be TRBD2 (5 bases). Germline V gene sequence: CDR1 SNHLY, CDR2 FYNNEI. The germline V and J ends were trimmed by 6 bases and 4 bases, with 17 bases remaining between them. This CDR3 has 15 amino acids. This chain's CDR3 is CASRGFGSIADTQYF. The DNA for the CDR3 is TGTGCCAGCAGGGGGTTTGGGAGTATTGCAGATACGCAGTATTTT.

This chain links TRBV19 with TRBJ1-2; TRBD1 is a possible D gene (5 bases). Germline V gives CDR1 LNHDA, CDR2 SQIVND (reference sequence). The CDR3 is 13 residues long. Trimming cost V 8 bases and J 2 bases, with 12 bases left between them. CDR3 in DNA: TGTGCCAGTTCGACAGCGATCAACTATGGCTACACCTTC. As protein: CASSTAINYGYTF.

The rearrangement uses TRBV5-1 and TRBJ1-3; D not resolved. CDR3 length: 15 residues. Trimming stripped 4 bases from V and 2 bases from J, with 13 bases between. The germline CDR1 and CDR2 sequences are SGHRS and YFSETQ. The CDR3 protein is CASSPQASTGNTIYF. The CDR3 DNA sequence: TGCGCCAGCAGCCCCCAGGCATCGACTGGAAACACCATATATTTT.

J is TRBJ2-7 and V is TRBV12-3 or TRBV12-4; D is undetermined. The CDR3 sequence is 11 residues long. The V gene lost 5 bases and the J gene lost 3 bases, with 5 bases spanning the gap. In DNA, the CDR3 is TGTGCCAGCAGTCAGTACTACGAGCAGTACTTC. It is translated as CASSQYYEQYF.

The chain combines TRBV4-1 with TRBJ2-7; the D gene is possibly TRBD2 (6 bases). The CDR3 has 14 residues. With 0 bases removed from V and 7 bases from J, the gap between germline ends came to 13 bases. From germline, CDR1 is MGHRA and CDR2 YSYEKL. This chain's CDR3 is CASSQDPDGGEQYF. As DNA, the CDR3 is TGCGCCAGCAGCCAAGATCCGGACGGAGGGGAGCAGTACTTC.

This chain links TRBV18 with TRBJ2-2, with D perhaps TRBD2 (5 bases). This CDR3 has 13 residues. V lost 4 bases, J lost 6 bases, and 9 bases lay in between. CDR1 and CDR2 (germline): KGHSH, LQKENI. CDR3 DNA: TGTGCCAGCTCACAAGGACTCCCCGGGGAGCTGTTTTTT. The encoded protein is CASSQGLPGELFF.

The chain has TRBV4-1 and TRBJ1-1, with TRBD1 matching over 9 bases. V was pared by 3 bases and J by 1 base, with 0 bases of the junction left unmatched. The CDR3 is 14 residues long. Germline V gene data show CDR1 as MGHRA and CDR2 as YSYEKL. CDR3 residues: CASSQGQGNTEAFF. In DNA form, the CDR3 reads TGCGCCAGCAGCCAGGGACAGGGGAACACTGAAGCTTTCTTT.

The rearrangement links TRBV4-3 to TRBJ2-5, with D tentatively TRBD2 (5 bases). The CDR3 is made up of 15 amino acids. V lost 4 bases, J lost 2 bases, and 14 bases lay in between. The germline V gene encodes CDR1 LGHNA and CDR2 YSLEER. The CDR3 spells CASSPSPRGQETQYF. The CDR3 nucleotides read TGCGCCAGCAGCCCATCCCCTCGAGGGCAAGAGACCCAGTACTTC.

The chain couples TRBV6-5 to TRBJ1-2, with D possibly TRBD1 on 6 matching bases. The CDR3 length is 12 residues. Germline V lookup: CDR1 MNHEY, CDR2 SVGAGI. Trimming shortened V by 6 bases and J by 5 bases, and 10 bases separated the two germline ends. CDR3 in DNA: TGTGCCAGCAGCTTACAGGGTTATGGCTACACCTTC. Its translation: CASSLQGYGYTF.

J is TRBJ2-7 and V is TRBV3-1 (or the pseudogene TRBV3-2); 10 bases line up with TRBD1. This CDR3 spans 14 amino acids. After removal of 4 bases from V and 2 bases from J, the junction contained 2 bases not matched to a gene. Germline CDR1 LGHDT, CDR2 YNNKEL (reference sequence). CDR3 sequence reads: CASSRQGAAYEQYF. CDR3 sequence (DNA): TGTGCCAGCAGCCGACAGGGGGCCGCCTACGAGCAGTACTTC.

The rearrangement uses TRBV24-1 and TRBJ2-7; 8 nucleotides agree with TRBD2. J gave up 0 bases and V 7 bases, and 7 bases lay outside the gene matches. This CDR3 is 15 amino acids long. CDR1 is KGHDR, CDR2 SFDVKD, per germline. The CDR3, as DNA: TGTGCCACCAGCCACGGGGGGGAAAGCTCCTACGAGCAGTACTTC. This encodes CATSHGGESSYEQYF.

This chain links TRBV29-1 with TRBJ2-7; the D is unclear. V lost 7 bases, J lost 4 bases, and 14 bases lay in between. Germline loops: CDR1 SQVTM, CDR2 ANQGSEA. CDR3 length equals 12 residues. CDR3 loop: CSAQTPGYEQYF. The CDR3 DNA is TGCAGCGCCCAAACCCCAGGATACGAGCAGTACTTC.

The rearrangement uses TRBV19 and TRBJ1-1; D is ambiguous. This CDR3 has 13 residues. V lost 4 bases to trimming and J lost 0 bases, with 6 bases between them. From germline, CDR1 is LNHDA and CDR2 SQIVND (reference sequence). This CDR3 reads CASSTTVNTEAFF. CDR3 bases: TGTGCCAGTAGTACAACAGTGAACACTGAAGCTTTCTTT.

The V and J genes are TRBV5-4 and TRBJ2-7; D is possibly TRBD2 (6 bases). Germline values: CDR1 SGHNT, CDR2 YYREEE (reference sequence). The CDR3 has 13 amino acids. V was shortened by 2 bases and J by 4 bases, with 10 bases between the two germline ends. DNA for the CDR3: TGTGCCAGCAGCTTAAACGGGGGATACGAGCAGTACTTC. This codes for CASSLNGGYEQYF. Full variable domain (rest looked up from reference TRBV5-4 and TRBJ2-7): ETGVTQSPTHLIKTRGQQVTLRCSSQSGHNTVSWYQQALGQGPQFIFQYYREEENGRGNFPPRFSGLQFPNYSSELNVNALELDDSALYLCASSLNGGYEQYFGPGTRLTVT.